This T cell receptor (beta chain) is drawn from a study of blood T cell repertoires in COVID-19. Overall study context: Material from acute and convalescent COVID-19 was sourced from the United States, Italy and Spain.

Authors' data handling: Amplified reference gene primers provided the basis for estimating nucleated cell counts. Sequencing was performed with immunoSEQ multiplex PCR; in TCRdb, only in-frame clones are kept and a portion is missing. V, J and clone size were drawn from that table, and D and trimming were deduced from the DNA. The profile covers 100,000 or so clones, with almost 95% appearing a single time and roughly 6.6% taken by the ten largest. The source is a woman aged 55-70 years with active COVID-19. The material sequenced was peripheral blood.

The DNA of the CDR3 is TGCGCCAGCAGCGACGGGACAGGGGGTGATTCACCCCTCCACTTT. Translating it yields CASSDGTGGDSPLHF. The chain employs TRBV5-1 and TRBJ1-6, with 11 positions matching TRBD1. This CDR3 comprises 15 residues. Germline V lookup: CDR1 SGHRS, CDR2 YFSETQ. With V trimmed by 4 bases and J by 8 bases, 5 bases remained unmatched.